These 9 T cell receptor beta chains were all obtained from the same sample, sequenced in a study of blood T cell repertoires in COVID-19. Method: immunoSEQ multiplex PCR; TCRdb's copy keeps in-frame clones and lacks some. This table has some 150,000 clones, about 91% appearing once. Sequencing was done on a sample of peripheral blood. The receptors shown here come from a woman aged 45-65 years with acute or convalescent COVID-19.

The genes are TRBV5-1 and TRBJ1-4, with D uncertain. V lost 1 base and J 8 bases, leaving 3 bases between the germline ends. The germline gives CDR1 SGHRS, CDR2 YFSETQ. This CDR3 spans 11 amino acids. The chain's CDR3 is CASSLSEKLFF. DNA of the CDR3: TGCGCCAGCAGCTTGTCGGAAAAACTGTTTTTT.

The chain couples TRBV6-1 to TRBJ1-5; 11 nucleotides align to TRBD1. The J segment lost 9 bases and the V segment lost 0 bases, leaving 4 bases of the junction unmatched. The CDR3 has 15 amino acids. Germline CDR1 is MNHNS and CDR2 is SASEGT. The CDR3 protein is CASSEAGQGARPQHF. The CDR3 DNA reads TGTGCCAGCAGTGAAGCTGGACAGGGGGCGCGGCCCCAGCATTTT.

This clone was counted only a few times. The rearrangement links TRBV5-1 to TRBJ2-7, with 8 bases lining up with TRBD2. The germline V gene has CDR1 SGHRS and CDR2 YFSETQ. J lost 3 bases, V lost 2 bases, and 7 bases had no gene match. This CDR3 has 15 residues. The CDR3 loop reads CASSLDTGGIYEQYF. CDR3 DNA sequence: TGCGCCAGCAGCTTAGACACGGGAGGGATCTACGAGCAGTACTTC. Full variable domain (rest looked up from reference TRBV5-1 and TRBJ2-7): KAGVTQTPRYLIKTRGQQVTLSCSPISGHRSVSWYQQTPGQGLQFLFEYFSETQRNKGNFPGRFSGRQFSNSRSEMNVSTLELGDSALYLCASSLDTGGIYEQYFGPGTRLTVT.

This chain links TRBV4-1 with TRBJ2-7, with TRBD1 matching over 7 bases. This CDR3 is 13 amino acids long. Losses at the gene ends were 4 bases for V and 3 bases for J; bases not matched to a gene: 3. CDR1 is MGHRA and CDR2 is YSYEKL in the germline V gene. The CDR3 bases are TGCGCCAGCAGCCCCAGGGGGAGCTACGAGCAGTACTTC. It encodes CASSPRGSYEQYF.

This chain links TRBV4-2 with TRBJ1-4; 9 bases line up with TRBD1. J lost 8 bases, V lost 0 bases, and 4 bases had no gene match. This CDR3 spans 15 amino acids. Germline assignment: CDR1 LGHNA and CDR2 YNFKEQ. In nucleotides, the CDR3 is TGTGCCAGCAGCCAAGAGGGGACAGGGCGAGAAAAACTGTTTTTT. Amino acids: CASSQEGTGREKLFF.

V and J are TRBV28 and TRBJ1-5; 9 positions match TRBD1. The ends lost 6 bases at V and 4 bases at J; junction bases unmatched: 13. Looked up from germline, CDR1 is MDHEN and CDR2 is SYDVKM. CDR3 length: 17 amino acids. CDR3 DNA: TGTGCCAGCAGGCAAGGGACAGGGCTGGTCACAAATCAGCCCCAGCATTTT. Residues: CASRQGTGLVTNQPQHF.

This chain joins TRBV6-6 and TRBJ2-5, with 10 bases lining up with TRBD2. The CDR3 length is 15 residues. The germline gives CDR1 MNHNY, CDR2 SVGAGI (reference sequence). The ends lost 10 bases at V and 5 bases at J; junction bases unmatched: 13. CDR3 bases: TGTGCCACCAGCTCTAGCGGGAGTTTTGGGGAGACCCAGTACTTC. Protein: CATSSSGSFGETQYF.

CDR3 coding DNA: TGCGCCAGCAGCTCCAGGGCTAGCGGAAACACAGATACGCAGTATTTT. Translated: CASSSRASGNTDTQYF. The V gene is TRBV5-1, the J gene TRBJ2-3, with 7 bases fitting TRBD2. The germline V gene has CDR1 SGHRS and CDR2 YFSETQ. The length of the CDR3 is 16 residues. The junction had 9 bases not matched to a gene; V was cut back by 3 bases and J by 2 bases.

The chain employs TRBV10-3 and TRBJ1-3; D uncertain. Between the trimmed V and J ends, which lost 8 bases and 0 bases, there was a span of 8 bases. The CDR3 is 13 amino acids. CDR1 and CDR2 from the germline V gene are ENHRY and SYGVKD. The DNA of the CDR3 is TGTGCCATCTCAGGTAACTCTGGAAACACCATATATTTT. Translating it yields CAISGNSGNTIYF.